Listed below are T cell receptor beta chains from one sample, sequenced in a study of shared T cell receptors in the human thymus. Produced via immunoSEQ multiplex PCR; TCRdb's table is partial and in-frame only. The sample holds hundreds of thousands of clones; 70% to 90% are singletons and the top ten take under 0.01%. These data are also associated with another study on human thymus T cells.

Input material: thymocytes. All receptors derive from a boy younger than two with a congenital heart defect. Each CDR3 is given with its conserved first and last residue. A D gene is named only where the DNA matches it firmly. The size entry is marked missing in some rows and otherwise reads once, few, many or a size class.

V	D	J	size	DNA	CDR3
TRBV9	TRBD1	TRBJ1-2	NA	TGTGCCAGCAGCGTAGGAACAGGGGGCTATGGCTACACCTTC	CASSVGTGGYGYTF
TRBV6-4	TRBD1	TRBJ1-4	NA	TGTGCCAGCAGTGAGGGGACAGGGGGCTCGGCAACTAATGAAAAACTGTTTTTT	CASSEGTGGSATNEKLFF
TRBV6-5	TRBD2	TRBJ2-7	few	TGTGCCAGCAGTCCGACTAGCGGATCCTACGAGCAGTACTTC	CASSPTSGSYEQYF
TRBV5-1	NA	TRBJ2-2	NA	TGCGCCAGCAGCTTATATCGCAGGGGCACCGGGGAGCTGTTTTTT	CASSLYRRGTGELFF
TRBV28	TRBD1	TRBJ2-5	NA	TGTGCCAGCAGTTTAGTAGGACCGGGACAGTGTGAGACCCAGTACTTC	CASSLVGPGQCETQYF
TRBV5-1	NA	TRBJ2-7	NA	TGCGCCAGCAGCTTGGAACGGGACTCCTACGAGCAGTACTTC	CASSLERDSYEQYF
TRBV27	NA	TRBJ2-7	NA	TGTGCCAGCAGTTTGATACGGGAGACCAAGGGCTACGAGCAGTACTTC	CASSLIRETKGYEQYF
TRBV19	NA	TRBJ1-6	NA	TGTGCCAGTAAGCCGGGGAGCTATAATTCACCCCTCCACTTT	CASKPGSYNSPLHF
TRBV28	TRBD1	TRBJ1-5	NA	TGTGCCAGCACCACACAGGGGGCACGTCAGCCCCAGCATTTT	CASTTQGARQPQHF
TRBV5-4	TRBD2	TRBJ2-2	NA	TGTGCCAGCAGCTTTGGACTAGCGGGGGATACCGGGGAGCTGTTTTTT	CASSFGLAGDTGELFF
TRBV28	TRBD2	TRBJ2-3	NA	TGTGCCTCCTGGGAGGGGAGGGATACGCAGTATTTT	CASWEGRDTQYF
TRBV4-3	NA	TRBJ1-2	NA	TGCGCCAGCAGCCCCCGGAGGTTCACTAACTATGGCTACACCTTC	CASSPRRFTNYGYTF
TRBV29-1	NA	TRBJ1-3	NA	TGCAGCCCACACCCCCTGGAGGACACCATATATTTT	CSPHPLEDTIYF
TRBV5-1	NA	TRBJ1-3	NA	TGCGCCAGCAGCTCTTGGGGGCAGAGCTCTGGAAACACCATATATTTT	CASSSWGQSSGNTIYF
TRBV20-1	NA	TRBJ2-5	NA	TGCAGTGCTAGGGTCCCCGGGACCCAGTACTTC	CSARVPGTQYF
TRBV5-1	NA	TRBJ2-2	NA	TGCGCCAGCAGCTTGGGGGGCCAACGTGGCACCGGGGAGCTGTTTTTT	CASSLGGQRGTGELFF
TRBV4-3	TRBD2	TRBJ2-6	NA	TGCGCCAGCAGCCAAGATTTAGCGGGGTGGGGGGCCAACGTCCTGACTTTC	CASSQDLAGWGANVLTF
TRBV5-1	TRBD1	TRBJ2-7	NA	TGCGCCAGCAGCTTGGCCCCCACGACAGGGGGCACGTCCTACGAGCAGTACTTC	CASSLAPTTGGTSYEQYF
TRBV18	NA	TRBJ2-2	NA	TGTGCCAGCTCACCATTTCGCGATTACACCGGGGAGCTGTTTTTT	CASSPFRDYTGELFF
TRBV5-1	TRBD2	TRBJ2-7	NA	TGCGCCAGCAGCCGATATAGCGGGAGGGCCCACGAGCAGTACTTC	CASSRYSGRAHEQYF
TRBV27	NA	TRBJ2-7	NA	TGTGCCAGCAGTTCCCTCCATATGGCCGAGCAGTACTTC	CASSSLHMAEQYF
TRBV9	TRBD2	TRBJ2-1	NA	TGTGCCAGCAGCCCAAGGACTAGCAGACACAATGAGCAGTTCTTC	CASSPRTSRHNEQFF
TRBV27	NA	TRBJ1-2	NA	TGTGCCAGCAGTCCCAGGGAGGATGGCTACACCTTC	CASSPREDGYTF
TRBV21-1	NA	TRBJ2-7	NA	TGTGCCAGCAGGCCTTGCGCCGGGATTCCAACCTACGAGCAGTACTTC	CASRPCAGIPTYEQYF
TRBV6-6	TRBD1	TRBJ2-7	NA	TGTGCCACCTGGACAGGTCACTACGAGCAGTACTTC	CATWTGHYEQYF
TRBV19	NA	TRBJ2-1	NA	TGTGCCAGTAGTGCGGGCGGGAAGGGCAATGAGCAGTTCTTC	CASSAGGKGNEQFF
TRBV5-6	NA	TRBJ2-5	once	TGTGCCAGCAGCTCACAGGAGGGGCTTTACTTC	CASSSQEGLYF
TRBV6-5	NA	TRBJ2-7	NA	TGTGCCAGCAGTTACTCGATTCTAGCGCCGACCTACGAGCAGTACTTC	CASSYSILAPTYEQYF
TRBV5-1	NA	TRBJ1-6	NA	TGCGCCAGCAGCTTGGAGGTAAAGACAGCCCCTAATTCACCCCTCCACTTT	CASSLEVKTAPNSPLHF
TRBV5-1	TRBD2	TRBJ2-3	NA	TGCGCCAGCAGCCCGACCCAGGCTAGCGGGGGTGATACGCAGTATTTT	CASSPTQASGGDTQYF
TRBV5-4	NA	TRBJ2-7	once	TGTGCCAGCAGCTTGGGACCCAGGGGACGAGTTAACTACGAGCAGTACTTC	CASSLGPRGRVNYEQYF
TRBV27	NA	TRBJ1-4	NA	TGTGCCAGCAGGGCAGGGGATAATGAAAAACTGTTTTTT	CASRAGDNEKLFF
TRBV5-5	TRBD2	TRBJ2-7	NA	TGTGCCAGCAGCTTGGCGGCGGGGGGCCGGGGGTCCGAGCAGTACTTC	CASSLAAGGRGSEQYF
TRBV5-7	TRBD1	TRBJ2-1	NA	TGTGCCAGCAGCTGGCCGGGACAGGGAACCCGATTGGTGCACAATGAGCAGTTCTTC	CASSWPGQGTRLVHNEQFF
TRBV27	NA	TRBJ2-7	NA	TGTGCCAGCAGTTTAGGTAGCGAGCAGTACTTC	CASSLGSEQYF
TRBV6-6	NA	TRBJ1-1	NA	TGTGCCAGCAGTCACAGGGAGGGGAGCACTGAAGCTTTCTTT	CASSHREGSTEAFF
TRBV6-5	NA	TRBJ2-7	once	TGTGCCAGCACCCAGGACATCTCTTCCTACGAGCAGTACTTC	CASTQDISSYEQYF
TRBV2	NA	TRBJ2-7	NA	TGTGCCAGCAGTGAGGGGGGAGCCTACGAGCAGTACTTC	CASSEGGAYEQYF
TRBV11-2	TRBD2	TRBJ2-1	NA	TGTGCCAGCAGCTTAGTCACACCTAGCGGGAGTCAGGTATATGAGCAGTTCTTC	CASSLVTPSGSQVYEQFF